Each of the 29 T cell receptor beta chains below was sequenced from the same sample in a study of vaccination and CD4 T cells after COVID-19. The time point here: late sampling 161 to 241 days after vaccination in a few convalescent patients. Treatment specified: approximately nine-day PBMC culture with coronavirus spike peptide pools or control peptides (ViraFEST assay). Sequencing of DNA taken from cultured CD4+ T cells relied on the Oncomine TCR Beta short-read assay. TCRdb independently ran MiXCR on the PCR reads; one entry per CDR3 protein. The sample has 20,000 to 25,000 distinct CDR3 sequences, about 31% seen once. No cognate antigen is known for these TCRs. Sequencing was performed on CD4+ T cells from blood, cultured in vitro, taken about 7 months after SARS-CoV-2 vaccination. These receptors were collected from a human donor who had recovered from COVID-19.

This clonotype is medium-sized by share. V usage is TRBV20-1 and J usage is TRBJ1-6; no definite D call. CDR1 and CDR2 from the germline V gene are DFQATT and SNEGSKA (reference sequence). V was pared by 3 bases and J by 7 bases, with 10 bases between. The CDR3 consists of 13 residues. The CDR3, as DNA: TGCAGTGCTAGGGACCACGGGAATTCACCCCTCCACTTT. It is translated as CSARDHGNSPLHF.

The J gene is TRBJ2-1, the V gene TRBV19; weak D call: TRBD1 (6 bases). Trimming removed 2 bases from V and 8 bases from J, with 16 bases in between. Germline CDR1 and CDR2: LNHDA and SQIVND (reference sequence). This CDR3 contains 15 residues. CDR3 amino acids: CASSINGGRGHEQFF. The CDR3 DNA reads as TGTGCCAGTAGTATAAATGGGGGCAGGGGCCATGAGCAGTTCTTC.

The V call is TRBV28, the J call TRBJ1-5; D ambiguous. The CDR3 runs to 17 residues. Germline V gene lookup returns CDR1 MDHEN and CDR2 SYDVKM. V was clipped by 4 bases and J by 0 bases, with 16 bases between them. The CDR3, as DNA: TGTGCCAGCAGTTCACCACCAGAGAGATATAGCAATCAGCCCCAGCATTTT. Translating gives CASSSPPERYSNQPQHF.

The V gene is TRBV7-9, the J gene TRBJ2-7; D unclear. Germline CDR1 SEHNR, CDR2 FQNEAQ (reference sequence). There are 14 residues in the CDR3. Trimming removed 1 base at V and 0 bases at J, with 7 bases between. The CDR3 nucleotides are TGTGCCAGCAGCTTAGGGCAGTTCTCCTACGAGCAGTACTTC. This gives the protein CASSLGQFSYEQYF.

The chain uses TRBV4-1 and TRBJ2-5, with unresolved D. The CDR3 spans 13 residues. Germline V gives CDR1 MGHRA, CDR2 YSYEKL. V lost 2 bases and J 2 bases, leaving 6 bases between the germline ends. The CDR3 nucleotides read TGCGCCAGCAGCCAATGGCCTCAAGAGACCCAGTACTTC. The encoded protein is CASSQWPQETQYF.

This clonotype was picked up a small number of times. The rearrangement joins TRBV5-1 to TRBJ1-2; no clear D gene. Trimming stripped 3 bases from V and 5 bases from J, with 11 bases between. Looked up from germline, CDR1 is SGHRS and CDR2 is YFSETQ. This CDR3 has 13 amino acids. The CDR3 spells CASSSTSPYGYTF. Written as DNA, the CDR3 is TGCGCCAGCAGCTCGACTAGCCCATATGGCTACACCTTC. The full variable domain, completed using reference TRBV5-1 and TRBJ1-2, is KAGVTQTPRYLIKTRGQQVTLSCSPISGHRSVSWYQQTPGQGLQFLFEYFSETQRNKGNFPGRFSGRQFSNSRSEMNVSTLELGDSALYLCASSSTSPYGYTFGSGTRLTVV.

This chain uses TRBV6-1 with TRBJ2-7, with D perhaps TRBD1 or TRBD2 (5 bases each). Germline V gene sequence: CDR1 MNHNS, CDR2 SASEGT. The V end lost 1 base, the J end lost 3 bases, and 16 bases lay between the germline ends. The CDR3 length is 16 residues. CDR3: CASSEGKGLARYEQYF. As DNA, the CDR3 is TGTGCCAGCAGTGAAGGGAAGGGGCTAGCACGCTACGAGCAGTACTTC.

The chain has TRBV15 and TRBJ2-5; D not certain. The CDR3 extends over 14 amino acids. V was pared by 0 bases and J by 5 bases, with 10 bases between. CDR1 and CDR2 (germline): LNHNV, YYDKDF (reference sequence). The CDR3 bases are TGTGCCACCAGCAGAGATTTCAGCTCGGAGACCCAGTACTTC. Its protein product is CATSRDFSSETQYF.

The V call is TRBV28, the J call TRBJ2-3; 8 nucleotides match TRBD2. The CDR3 totals 14 residues. Germline CDR1 reads MDHEN; CDR2 reads SYDVKM. V dropped 7 bases and J dropped 1; count of bases not matched to a gene: 4. The CDR3 DNA follows: TGTGCCAGCAAAGCAGCGGGAGGCACAGATACGCAGTATTTT. Its protein product is CASKAAGGTDTQYF.

V is TRBV6-2 or TRBV6-3 and J is TRBJ1-1; 10 nucleotides line up with TRBD1. J gave up 8 bases and V 2 bases, and 11 bases lay outside the gene matches. This CDR3 is built from 16 residues. Germline V CDR1 and CDR2: MNHEY, SVGEGT. In DNA, the CDR3 is TGTGCCAGCAGTTACGAAACCTTGACAGGGGGCGGCGAAGCTTTCTTT. Residues: CASSYETLTGGGEAFF.

This rearrangement joins TRBV27 to TRBJ1-2, with D perhaps matching TRBD1 (5 bases). Germline loops: CDR1 MNHEY, CDR2 SMNVEV (reference sequence). This CDR3 has 14 residues. V was cut by 5 bases and J by 8 bases, with 18 bases left in between. The CDR3 region is CASSKRDRGSGYTF. The CDR3 DNA follows: TGTGCCAGCAGTAAAAGGGACCGGGGAAGCGGCTACACCTTC.

This clonotype has more than one count but fewer than ten. The chain employs TRBV7-9 and TRBJ2-1; TRBD1 matches at 8 bases. Germline V gene data show CDR1 as SEHNR and CDR2 as FQNEAQ (reference sequence). After removal of 6 bases from V and 0 bases from J, the junction contained 10 bases not matched to a gene. The CDR3 length is 17 residues. Here the CDR3 reads CASSHDYRGSSYNEQFF. The CDR3 DNA reads TGTGCCAGCAGTCACGACTACAGGGGGAGCTCCTACAATGAGCAGTTCTTC.

The chain is built from TRBV10-1 and TRBJ2-7; weak D call: TRBD2 (6 bases). The CDR3 spans 13 residues. V was pared by 8 bases and J by 0 bases, with 11 bases between. Germline lookup yields CDR1 WNHNN and CDR2 SYGVQD (reference sequence). The CDR3 nucleotides read TGCGCCAGCCAGAGGGAGGCCTCCTACGAGCAGTACTTC. This encodes CASQREASYEQYF.

The rearrangement joins TRBV28 to TRBJ1-3, with a tentative D call TRBD1 (6 bases). The CDR3 length is 15 residues. Between the trimmed V and J ends, which lost 6 bases and 0 bases, there was a span of 12 bases. Germline V gene data show CDR1 as MDHEN and CDR2 as SYDVKM. CDR3 nucleotide sequence: TGTGCCAGCAGCCGCACAGGGCTCTCTGGAAACACCATATATTTT. Translation gives CASSRTGLSGNTIYF.

CDR3 coding DNA: TGTGCCAGCCAGCCAGCGGGTGACCCGGATACGCAGTATTTT. This encodes CASQPAGDPDTQYF. This rearrangement joins TRBV7-2 to TRBJ2-3, with D possibly TRBD2 on 6 matching bases. V gave up 8 bases and J gave up 6 bases, with 18 bases separating them. The CDR3 runs to 14 residues. CDR1 is SGHTA, CDR2 FQGNSA, per germline.

V usage is TRBV29-1 and J usage is TRBJ1-1, with 8 bases that match TRBD1. V lost 7 bases to trimming and J lost 0 bases; unmatched junction nucleotides: 4. This CDR3 spans 13 amino acids. CDR1 is SQVTM, CDR2 ANQGSEA, per germline. The CDR3 nucleotides are TGCAGCGGGGGACAGGCTGTGAACACTGAAGCTTTCTTT. This gives the protein CSGGQAVNTEAFF.

V and J are TRBV30 and TRBJ1-5; D is undetermined. V was shortened by 0 bases and J by 7 bases, with 13 bases between the two germline ends. CDR1 and CDR2 (germline): GTSNPN, SVGIG (reference sequence). The CDR3 totals 14 residues. The CDR3 DNA reads TGTGCCTGGAGTGTAGGGTCGGTCGGCCAGCCCCAGCATTTT. Translation: CAWSVGSVGQPQHF.

V and J are TRBV20-1 and TRBJ2-3; TRBD2 matches 14 bases. From germline, CDR1 is DFQATT and CDR2 SNEGSKA (reference sequence). The CDR3 totals 16 residues. V lost 4 bases and J lost 4; bases outside the gene matches: 7. The chain's CDR3 is CSATWTSGRLSDTQYF. CDR3 DNA sequence: TGCAGTGCTACCTGGACTAGCGGGAGGTTGTCAGATACGCAGTATTTT.

This clonotype has more than one count but fewer than ten. The V call is TRBV20-1, the J call TRBJ1-1; no definite D call. CDR1 and CDR2 (germline): DFQATT, SNEGSKA (reference sequence). CDR3 size: 12 residues. The CDR3 region is CSGVGTNTEAFF. CDR3 nucleotides: TGCAGCGGGGTGGGAACGAACACTGAAGCTTTCTTT.

This clonotype turned up a few times. The chain combines TRBV20-1 with TRBJ2-7; the match to TRBD1 covers 7 bases. V lost 3 bases, J lost 3 bases, and 8 bases stayed unmatched. This CDR3 has 14 residues. Germline values: CDR1 DFQATT, CDR2 SNEGSKA (reference sequence). The CDR3: CSASETGSDYEQYF. The CDR3 nucleotides are TGCAGTGCTAGCGAGACAGGGAGCGACTACGAGCAGTACTTC.

CDR3 DNA sequence: TGTGCCAGCAGTCCTAACAGGGAGCGGTCCTACGAGCAGTACTTC. Amino acids: CASSPNRERSYEQYF. This chain links TRBV6-2 or TRBV6-3 with TRBJ2-7, with D possibly TRBD1 on 6 matching bases. The CDR3 sequence is 15 residues long. Looked up from germline, CDR1 is MNHEY and CDR2 is SVGEGT. The V end lost 5 bases, the J end lost 1 base, and 15 bases lay between the germline ends.

The chain employs TRBV19 and TRBJ2-7; the D is unclear. Germline V gives CDR1 LNHDA, CDR2 SQIVND (reference sequence). The CDR3 has 14 amino acids. The V end was cut by 3 bases, the J end by 1 base, with 10 bases between. DNA of the CDR3: TGTGCCAGTAGTATGGGTTGGGCTTCCTACGAGCAGTACTTC. It specifies CASSMGWASYEQYF.

This clonotype was detected only a few times. The gene calls are TRBV19 and TRBJ1-5, with 7 bases identical to TRBD1. Trimming cost V 7 bases and J 6 bases; bases outside gene matches: 6. The CDR3 runs to 13 residues. Germline V gene lookup returns CDR1 LNHDA and CDR2 SQIVND (reference sequence). CDR3 nucleotide sequence: TGTGCCAGTACTCGGGACAGAAGTCAGCCCCAGCATTTT. Amino acid sequence: CASTRDRSQPQHF.

The genes are TRBV6-5 and TRBJ2-7; TRBD1 is a possible D gene (5 bases). With 0 bases removed from V and 7 bases from J, the gap between germline ends came to 16 bases. Per germline, CDR1 MNHEY and CDR2 SVGAGI. The CDR3 has 15 residues. The CDR3 region is CASSYSSPGWSEQYF. Written as DNA, the CDR3 is TGTGCCAGCAGTTACTCGAGCCCAGGGTGGTCTGAGCAGTACTTC.

V is TRBV10-3 and J is TRBJ2-5, with 7 bases aligning to TRBD2. This CDR3 is built from 14 residues. Looked up from germline, CDR1 is ENHRY and CDR2 is SYGVKD. V trimming: 6 bases; J trimming: 0 bases; junction bases outside the gene matches: 4. DNA of the CDR3: TGTGCCATCAGGAGCGGGACCCACCAAGAGACCCAGTACTTC. Amino acids: CAIRSGTHQETQYF.

This clonotype occurred a few times. This chain joins TRBV7-6 and TRBJ1-6; possibly TRBD1 for D (6 bases). The CDR3 is 13 residues long. Deletions cut 5 bases from V and 7 bases from J, with 9 bases between. The germline V gene encodes CDR1 SGHVS and CDR2 FNYEAQ. The chain's CDR3 is CASSQDRNSPLHF. DNA for the CDR3: TGTGCCAGCAGCCAGGACAGAAATTCACCCCTCCACTTT.

V and J are TRBV5-6 and TRBJ2-5; no reliable D call. Looked up from germline, CDR1 is SGHDT and CDR2 is YYEEEE. Trimming shortened V by 1 base and J by 5 bases, and 6 bases separated the two germline ends. This CDR3 region has 12 residues. CDR3 nucleotides: TGTGCCAGCAGCTTGTCCCGGGAGACCCAGTACTTC. It translates to CASSLSRETQYF. Combining the CDR3 with reference TRBV5-6 and TRBJ2-5 gives the whole variable domain DAGVTQSPTHLIKTRGQQVTLRCSPKSGHDTVSWYQQALGQGPQFIFQYYEEEERQRGNFPDRFSGHQFPNYSSELNVNALLLGDSALYLCASSLSRETQYFGPGTRLLVL.

This chain connects TRBV7-2 to TRBJ1-1; weak D call: TRBD1 (5 bases). V shed 2 bases and J shed 0 bases, with 10 bases lying between them. Germline V lookup: CDR1 SGHTA, CDR2 FQGNSA. The CDR3 is 15 amino acids. CDR3 sequence (DNA): TGTGCCAGCAGCTTAAGTTCAGGGCTGAACACTGAAGCTTTCTTT. Translation: CASSLSSGLNTEAFF.

Turning to this clonotype: The junction differs from germline at one of its ends, possibly a read error. This chain links TRBV7-9 with TRBJ2-5, with D perhaps TRBD2 (6 bases). Germline-derived CDR1 and CDR2 are SEHNR and FQNEAQ (reference sequence). The CDR3 has 15 amino acids. The CDR3 loop is CACSPGGRNEETQYF. The CDR3 DNA reads TGTGCCTGCAGCCCCGGGGGACGGAATGAAGAGACCCAGTACTTC.